The next 5 T cell receptor beta chains were all read from a single sample in a study of blood T cell repertoires in COVID-19. Measured with immunoSEQ multiplex PCR; TCRdb has only the in-frame clones, and not every one. The sample includes 100,000 to 150,000 clones, about 88% of them seen just once. The sample consisted of peripheral blood. These receptors all come from an elderly woman with acute or convalescent COVID-19.

The rearrangement joins TRBV5-1 to TRBJ2-1, with 10 bases that match TRBD2. The V and J ends lost 0 bases and 6 bases, in that order; junction bases with no gene match: 6. Germline V lookup: CDR1 SGHRS, CDR2 YFSETQ. This CDR3 is built from 16 residues. The CDR3 reads CASSLAASGGVNEQFF. DNA for the CDR3: TGCGCCAGCAGCTTGGCGGCTAGCGGGGGAGTCAATGAGCAGTTCTTC.

The chain joins TRBV6-1 to TRBJ1-3, with D maybe TRBD1 (6 bases). V lost 2 bases to trimming and J lost 3 bases, with 11 bases between them. This CDR3 has 15 amino acids. Germline lookup yields CDR1 MNHNS and CDR2 SASEGT. CDR3: CASSEQGWDGNTIYF. The CDR3 DNA sequence: TGTGCCAGCAGTGAACAGGGGTGGGATGGAAACACCATATATTTT.

The rearrangement uses TRBV15 and TRBJ2-7, with a possible D match to TRBD1 (6 bases). CDR3 length: 15 residues. The V gene's germline CDR1 is LNHNV and CDR2 YYDKDF (reference sequence). Trimming left V 0 bases short and J 10 bases short, with 19 bases between. CDR3 in DNA: TGTGCCACCAGCAGAGATTCAGGGGTAGGAGATTTTCAGTACTTC. The encoded protein is CATSRDSGVGDFQYF.

The sample holds one count of this clone. This chain connects TRBV27 to TRBJ1-2, with 11 bases lining up with TRBD1. In germline, CDR1 is MNHEY, CDR2 SMNVEV (reference sequence). J gave up 5 bases and V 5 bases, and 7 bases lay outside the gene matches. The CDR3 runs to 15 residues. CDR3 sequence reads: CASSTGTGGRYGYTF. CDR3 DNA: TGTGCCAGCAGTACCGGGACAGGGGGAAGGTATGGCTACACCTTC.

The chain has TRBV4-3 and TRBJ1-1; 7 bases are shared with TRBD1. The trim removed 0 bases at V and 5 bases at J, leaving 6 bases unmatched. CDR3 length: 15 amino acids. CDR1 LGHNA and CDR2 YSLEER come from the germline V gene. The CDR3 DNA reads as TGCGCCAGCAGCCAAGATAGGCAGGGGGTTACTGAAGCTTTCTTT. Protein sequence: CASSQDRQGVTEAFF.